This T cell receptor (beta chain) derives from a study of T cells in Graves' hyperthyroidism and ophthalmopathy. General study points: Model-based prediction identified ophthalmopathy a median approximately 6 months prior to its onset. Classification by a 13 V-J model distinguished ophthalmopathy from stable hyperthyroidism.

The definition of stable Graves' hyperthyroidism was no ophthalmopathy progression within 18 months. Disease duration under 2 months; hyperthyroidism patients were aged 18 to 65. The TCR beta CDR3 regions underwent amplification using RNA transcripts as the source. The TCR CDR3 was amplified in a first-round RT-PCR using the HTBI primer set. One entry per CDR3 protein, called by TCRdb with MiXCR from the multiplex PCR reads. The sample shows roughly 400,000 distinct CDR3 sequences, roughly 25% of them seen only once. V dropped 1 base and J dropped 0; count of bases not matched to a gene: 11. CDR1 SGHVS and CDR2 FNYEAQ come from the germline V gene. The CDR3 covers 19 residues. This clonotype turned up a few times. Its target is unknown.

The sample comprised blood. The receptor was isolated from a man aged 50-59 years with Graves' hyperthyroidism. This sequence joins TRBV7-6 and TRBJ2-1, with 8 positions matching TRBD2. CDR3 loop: CASSLEGLGHTSSYNEQFF. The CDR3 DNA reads TGTGCCAGCAGCTTAGAGGGACTAGGGCATACAAGCTCCTACAATGAGCAGTTCTTC.